Shown below are 29 T cell receptor beta chains from a single sample sequenced in a study of CD8+ T cells in alopecia areata. Treatment here: oral pan-JAK inhibitor, 5-10 mg twice daily. Extraction and reverse transcription of RNA yielded cDNA as the sequencing template. Measured with immunoSEQ multiplex PCR; TCRdb has only the in-frame clones, and not every one. Among about 260,000 clones listed, 60% were seen once. The material was CD4+ T cells sorted from blood, obtained at roughly week 53, from a patient treated with tofacitinib. The receptors stem from a human donor with alopecia areata.

This clone was picked up a small number of times. The genes are TRBV7-9 and TRBJ2-3; 9 nucleotides agree with TRBD2. This CDR3 is 16 amino acids long. J lost 0 bases, V lost 5 bases, and 6 bases had no gene match. Germline values: CDR1 SEHNR, CDR2 FQNEAQ (reference sequence). The CDR3 DNA follows: TGTGCCAGCAGCCTCAGACTAGCGGAAAGCACAGATACGCAGTATTTT. Protein product: CASSLRLAESTDTQYF.

The gene calls are TRBV29-1 and TRBJ2-5, with 9 bases matching TRBD2. The CDR3 spans 13 residues. V shed 7 bases and J 2 bases; nucleotides not matched to a gene: 5. The germline CDR1 and CDR2 sequences are SQVTM and ANQGSEA. The CDR3 reads CSAVTSGQETQYF. The CDR3 nucleotides read TGCAGCGCCGTCACTAGCGGGCAAGAGACCCAGTACTTC.

The chain links TRBV30 to TRBJ1-1; the match to TRBD1 covers 7 bases. Per germline, CDR1 GTSNPN and CDR2 SVGIG (reference sequence). The CDR3 runs 13 residues. Trimming cost V 0 bases and J 11 bases; bases outside gene matches: 9. CDR3 residues: CAWSVLGGAAAFF. The CDR3 DNA is TGTGCCTGGAGTGTACTAGGGGGCGCGGCCGCTTTCTTT. Drawing the rest from reference TRBV30 and TRBJ1-1, the complete variable domain is SQTIHQWPATLVQPVGSPLSLECTVEGTSNPNLYWYRQAAGRGLQLLFYSVGIGQISSEVPQNLSASRPQDRQFILSSKKLLLSDSGFYLCAWSVLGGAAAFFGQGTRLTVV.

This clone showed up just once. V is TRBV7-2 and J is TRBJ2-5; D unresolved. This CDR3 has 11 amino acids. Per germline, CDR1 SGHTA and CDR2 FQGNSA. Trimming removed 3 bases at V and 4 bases at J, with 3 bases between. The CDR3 protein is CASSFPETQYF. The CDR3 DNA is TGTGCCAGCAGCTTCCCAGAGACCCAGTACTTC.

This sequence joins TRBV11-2 and TRBJ2-3; 7 nucleotides align to TRBD1. Per germline, CDR1 SGHAT and CDR2 FQNNGV. The CDR3 spans 15 residues. The V gene end was trimmed by 5 bases and the J gene end by 3 bases; junction bases not matched to a gene: 8. CDR3 residues: CASSGWYRGTDTQYF. CDR3 sequence (DNA): TGTGCCAGCAGCGGGTGGTACAGGGGTACAGATACGCAGTATTTT. The full variable domain, its missing parts supplied by reference TRBV11-2 and TRBJ2-3, is EAGVAQSPRYKIIEKRQSVAFWCNPISGHATLYWYQQILGQGPKLLIQFQNNGVVDDSQLPKDRFSAERLKGVDSTLKIQPAKLEDSAVYLCASSGWYRGTDTQYFGPGTRLTVL.

The chain carries TRBV27 and TRBJ1-4; D perhaps matches TRBD1 (6 bases). Trimming removed 10 bases at V and 3 bases at J, with 15 bases between. Germline V gives CDR1 MNHEY, CDR2 SMNVEV (reference sequence). The length of the CDR3 is 14 residues. The CDR3 coding sequence is TGTGCCACCAAAACAGGGCCTGCTAATGAAAAACTGTTTTTT. Protein product: CATKTGPANEKLFF.

This chain joins TRBV5-6 and TRBJ2-7; 8 nucleotides agree with TRBD1. The CDR3 is made up of 16 amino acids. J gave up 0 bases and V 1 base, and 6 bases lay outside the gene matches. Germline loops: CDR1 SGHDT, CDR2 YYEEEE. This CDR3 is CASSLSGQGSSYEQYF. The CDR3 DNA is TGTGCCAGCAGCTTGTCCGGACAGGGAAGCTCCTACGAGCAGTACTTC.

This clone showed up just a few times. This chain joins TRBV4-3 and TRBJ2-6; TRBD2 agrees at 7 bases. V shed 4 bases, J shed 3 bases, and the junction held 6 bases outside the gene matches. CDR3 size: 16 residues. The germline V gene has CDR1 LGHNA and CDR2 YSLEER. CDR3 protein: CASSRRGGLGANVLTF. Written as DNA, the CDR3 is TGCGCCAGCAGCCGTCGGGGAGGGCTTGGGGCCAACGTCCTGACTTTC.

This sequence joins TRBV30 and TRBJ2-3; 12 bases match TRBD2. CDR1 is GTSNPN, CDR2 SVGIG, per germline (reference sequence). After removal of 4 bases from V and 0 bases from J, the junction contained 2 bases not matched to a gene. The CDR3 totals 15 residues. CDR3 in amino acids: CAWTTSGGSTDTQYF. The CDR3 DNA is TGTGCCTGGACGACTAGCGGGGGTAGCACAGATACGCAGTATTTT.

The V gene is TRBV9, the J gene TRBJ1-3; the D is unclear. Trimming took off 0 bases at V and 2 bases at J, with 12 bases between the two ends. Germline CDR1 reads SGDLS; CDR2 reads YYNGEE. This CDR3 has 16 amino acids. The CDR3, as DNA: TGTGCCAGCAGCGTAGGCCCGGGTTCCGCTGGAAACACCATATATTTT. Protein product: CASSVGPGSAGNTIYF.

The chain employs TRBV5-1 and TRBJ2-7; 12 bases match TRBD2. The J segment lost 1 base and the V segment lost 4 bases, leaving 6 bases of the junction unmatched. Germline-derived CDR1 and CDR2 are SGHRS and YFSETQ. The CDR3 has 16 amino acids. CDR3 nucleotides: TGCGCCAGCAGCCACCCGACTAGCGGGAGATCCTACGAGCAGTACTTC. The encoded protein is CASSHPTSGRSYEQYF.

The chain recombines TRBV7-3 with TRBJ1-6; 7 bases map to TRBD1. The CDR3 length is 16 residues. The germline V gene has CDR1 SGHTA and CDR2 FQGTGA. With 5 bases clipped from V and 5 bases from J, the junction kept 9 bases outside the gene matches. CDR3 residues: CASSPSPGQNNSPLHF. CDR3 DNA sequence: TGTGCCAGCAGCCCAAGTCCGGGACAGAATAATTCACCCCTCCACTTT.

The V call is TRBV6-5, the J call TRBJ2-1; TRBD1 is a possible D gene (6 bases). Germline lookup yields CDR1 MNHEY and CDR2 SVGAGI. This CDR3 has 15 amino acids. V shed 8 bases and J shed 6 bases, with 20 bases lying between them. As DNA, the CDR3 is TGTGCCAGCCGTCCTCAGGGGCCTACTGGCAATGAGCAGTTCTTC. Encoded protein: CASRPQGPTGNEQFF.

This chain links TRBV30 with TRBJ2-7; D perhaps matches TRBD2 (5 bases). Trimming shortened V by 3 bases and J by 2 bases, and 8 bases separated the two germline ends. The CDR3 totals 12 residues. Per germline, CDR1 GTSNPN and CDR2 SVGIG (reference sequence). The CDR3 DNA is TGTGCCTGGAGGGACTTAACCTACGAGCAGTACTTC. Protein product: CAWRDLTYEQYF.

V gene TRBV6-5 combines with J gene TRBJ2-6; the D gene is possibly TRBD1 (6 bases). Germline-derived CDR1 and CDR2 are MNHEY and SVGAGI. This CDR3 region has 16 residues. Trimming shortened V by 0 bases and J by 2 bases, and 8 bases separated the two germline ends. The CDR3 bases are TGTGCCAGCAGTTACTCCACAGGGACTGGGGCCAACGTCCTGACTTTC. Its translation: CASSYSTGTGANVLTF.

The chain has TRBV4-1 and TRBJ2-1; no firm D call. Trimming took off 5 bases at V and 8 bases at J, with 10 bases between the two ends. The CDR3 is 12 amino acids. The germline V gene has CDR1 MGHRA and CDR2 YSYEKL. CDR3 nucleotides: TGCGCCAGCAGCAAGCCTTTGGATGAGCAGTTCTTC. Translating gives CASSKPLDEQFF.

The gene calls are TRBV11-2 and TRBJ2-3; D unclear. The CDR3 covers 14 residues. CDR1 SGHAT and CDR2 FQNNGV come from the germline V gene. V dropped 2 bases and J dropped 3 bases, with 9 bases sitting between them. The DNA of the CDR3 is TGTGCCAGCAGCTTAATAAGTCGTACAGATACGCAGTATTTT. This sequence encodes CASSLISRTDTQYF. Full variable domain (outside the CDR3, taken from reference TRBV11-2 and TRBJ2-3): EAGVAQSPRYKIIEKRQSVAFWCNPISGHATLYWYQQILGQGPKLLIQFQNNGVVDDSQLPKDRFSAERLKGVDSTLKIQPAKLEDSAVYLCASSLISRTDTQYFGPGTRLTVL.

This clone has more than one count but fewer than ten. This chain connects TRBV2 to TRBJ1-3; the D is unclear. Germline CDR1 SNHLY, CDR2 FYNNEI. V gave up 0 bases and J gave up 0 bases, with 9 bases separating them. The CDR3 extends over 16 amino acids. The CDR3 loop reads CASSEALQRSGNTIYF. The CDR3 nucleotides read TGTGCCAGCAGTGAAGCGCTTCAGCGCTCTGGAAACACCATATATTTT.

This clone was seen a few times. The chain uses TRBV29-1 and TRBJ2-7, with D hard to call. V was cut by 4 bases and J by 5 bases, with 15 bases left in between. The CDR3 is made up of 13 amino acids. Germline CDR1 and CDR2: SQVTM and ANQGSEA. The CDR3 loop is CSVAATLANEQYF. Here the CDR3 DNA reads TGCAGCGTTGCCGCCACTCTGGCGAACGAGCAGTACTTC.

The chain uses TRBV15 and TRBJ1-1, with unresolved D. The V end was cut by 0 bases, the J end by 6 bases, with 11 bases between. CDR3 length: 14 residues. CDR1 is LNHNV and CDR2 is YYDKDF in the germline V gene (reference sequence). DNA for the CDR3: TGTGCCACCAGCAGAGATAGGCTCGTCGCTGAAGCTTTCTTT. It codes for CATSRDRLVAEAFF.

V and J are TRBV9 and TRBJ1-3, with TRBD1 matching over 8 bases. The CDR3 totals 15 residues. V lost 2 bases and J lost 4; bases outside the gene matches: 5. Germline V CDR1 and CDR2: SGDLS, YYNGEE. The CDR3 DNA reads TGTGCCAGCAGCGTGACAGGGGCTGGAGGAAACACCATATATTTT. It is translated as CASSVTGAGGNTIYF. Looking up the rest from reference TRBV9 and TRBJ1-3 gives the full variable domain: DSGVTQTPKHLITATGQRVTLRCSPRSGDLSVYWYQQSLDQGLQFLIQYYNGEERAKGNILERFSAQQFPDLHSELNLSSLELGDSALYFCASSVTGAGGNTIYFGEGSWLTVV.

A remark on this clone: The same CDR3 can be traced to other DNA sequences in this sample. The chain combines TRBV5-1 with TRBJ2-1; D is undetermined. The CDR3 is made up of 11 amino acids. V lost 0 bases and J 7 bases, leaving 2 bases between the germline ends. CDR1 is SGHRS and CDR2 is YFSETQ in the germline V gene. CDR3: CASSLGNEQFF. CDR3 in DNA: TGCGCCAGCAGCTTGGGAAATGAGCAGTTCTTC.

This clone appeared a single time. The V gene is TRBV30, the J gene TRBJ2-7, with 7 positions matching TRBD1. Germline CDR1 is GTSNPN and CDR2 is SVGIG (reference sequence). Trimming took 4 bases from V and 5 from J; bases not matched to a gene: 5. The CDR3 spans 12 residues. CDR3 in amino acids: CAWKQGFNEQYF. CDR3 DNA sequence: TGTGCCTGGAAACAGGGGTTTAACGAGCAGTACTTC.

The V and J genes are TRBV7-3 and TRBJ2-3; D is possibly TRBD2 (6 bases). V gave up 2 bases and J gave up 4 bases, with 10 bases separating them. The germline V gene has CDR1 SGHTA and CDR2 FQGTGA. The CDR3 loop spans 14 amino acids. Here the CDR3 reads CASSLEGGADTQYF. The DNA for the CDR3 is TGTGCCAGCAGCTTAGAGGGCGGGGCAGATACGCAGTATTTT.

This clone has more than one count but fewer than ten. The V gene is TRBV5-4, the J gene TRBJ2-5, with D possibly called TRBD1 or TRBD2 (6 bases each). V was cut by 0 bases and J by 5 bases, with 11 bases left in between. The CDR3 is 14 amino acids. Germline V gene lookup returns CDR1 SGHNT and CDR2 YYREEE (reference sequence). CDR3 nucleotide sequence: TGTGCCAGCAGCTTGGCCGGGGGCTTGGAGACCCAGTACTTC. This translates into CASSLAGGLETQYF.

Regarding this clone: The junction departs from germline at one end; a sequencing error may be responsible. This chain uses TRBV7-7 with TRBJ2-5, with TRBD1 as a possible D gene (5 bases). CDR1 SSHAT and CDR2 FNYEAQ come from the germline V gene (reference sequence). CDR3 size: 13 residues. The CDR3: CASSRTFQETQYF. CDR3 bases: TGTGCTAGCAGCAGGACATTCCAAGAGACCCAGTACTTC. The whole variable domain, filled in from reference TRBV7-7 and TRBJ2-5, reads GAGVSQSPRYKVTKRGQDVTLRCDPISSHATLYWYQQALGQGPEFLTYFNYEAQPDKSGLPSDRFSAERPEGSISTLTIQRTEQRDSAMYRCASSRTFQETQYFGPGTRLLVL.

The V and J genes are TRBV7-6 and TRBJ2-1; D unresolved. The CDR3 totals 13 residues. Germline-derived CDR1 and CDR2 are SGHVS and FNYEAQ. V lost 4 bases and J 7 bases, leaving 11 bases between the germline ends. The CDR3 nucleotides are TGTGCCAGCAGCTCCCCGATGATGAATGAGCAGTTCTTC. It yields the protein CASSSPMMNEQFF.

The chain employs TRBV25-1 and TRBJ1-4, with TRBD1 matching 11 bases. The CDR3 length is 17 residues. V shed 4 bases, J shed 3 bases, and the junction held 7 bases outside the gene matches. CDR1 is MGHDK and CDR2 is SYGVNS in the germline V gene. DNA of the CDR3: TGTGCCAGCAGTGGGAAGGACAGGGGGCGACCTAATGAAAAACTGTTTTTT. Translation: CASSGKDRGRPNEKLFF. The full variable domain, in which reference TRBV25-1 and TRBJ1-4 provide the parts outside the CDR3, is EADIYQTPRYLVIGTGKKITLECSQTMGHDKMYWYQQDPGMELHLIHYSYGVNSTEKGDLSSESTVSRIRTEHFPLTLESARPSHTSQYLCASSGKDRGRPNEKLFFGSGTQLSVL.

The rearrangement joins TRBV19 to TRBJ1-5, with D perhaps matching TRBD1 (5 bases). Germline CDR1 reads LNHDA; CDR2 reads SQIVND (reference sequence). With 6 bases removed from V and 3 bases from J, the gap between germline ends came to 18 bases. The CDR3 runs 16 residues. CDR3: CASRRQSTSFNQPQHF. In DNA form, the CDR3 reads TGTGCCAGTAGGAGACAGAGTACCTCCTTCAATCAGCCCCAGCATTTT.